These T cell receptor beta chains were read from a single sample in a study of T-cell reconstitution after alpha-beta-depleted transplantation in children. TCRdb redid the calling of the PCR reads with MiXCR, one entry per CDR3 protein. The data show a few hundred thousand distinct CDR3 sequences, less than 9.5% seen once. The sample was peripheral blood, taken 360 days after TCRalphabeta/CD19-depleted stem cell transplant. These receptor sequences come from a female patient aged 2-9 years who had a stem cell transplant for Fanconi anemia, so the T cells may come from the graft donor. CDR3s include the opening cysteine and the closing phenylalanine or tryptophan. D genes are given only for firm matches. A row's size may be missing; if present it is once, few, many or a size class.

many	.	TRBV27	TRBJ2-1	TGTGCCAGCAGTTTATTGGGGTTCTACAATGAGCAGTTCTTC	CASSLLGFYNEQFF
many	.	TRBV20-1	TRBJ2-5	TGCAGTGCTAGAGAATTACAAGAGACCCAGTACTTC	CSARELQETQYF
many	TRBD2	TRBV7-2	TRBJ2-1	TGTGCCAGCAGCTTAGTTCCGGGAGGGGATGAGCAGTTCTTC	CASSLVPGGDEQFF
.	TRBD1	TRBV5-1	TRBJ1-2	TGCGCCAGCAGCTTGGCTGACAGGGGGCATTTTGGAGGCTACACCTTC	CASSLADRGHFGGYTF
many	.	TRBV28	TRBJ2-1	TGTGCCAGCAGTCCCCGTACTATACTAGATTCCGATGAGCAGTTCTTC	CASSPRTILDSDEQFF
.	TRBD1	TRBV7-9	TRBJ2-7	TGTGCCAGCAGCGCCAAAACAACAGGGGAACACGAGCAGTACTTC	CASSAKTTGEHEQYF
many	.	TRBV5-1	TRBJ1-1	TGCGCCAGCAGCTTTGGCAGCCCTTACACTGAAGCTTTCTTT	CASSFGSPYTEAFF
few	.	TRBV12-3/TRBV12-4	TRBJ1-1	TGTGCCAGCAGTTTGGAACAGGTCTTGTACGCTTTCTTT	CASSLEQVLYAFF
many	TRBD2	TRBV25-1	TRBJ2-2	TGTGCCAGCAGTGAATCTAGACTAGCGGTCAACACCGGGGAGCTGTTTTTT	CASSESRLAVNTGELFF
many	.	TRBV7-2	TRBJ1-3	TGTGCCAGCAAACCAACCTCTGGAAACACCATATATTTT	CASKPTSGNTIYF
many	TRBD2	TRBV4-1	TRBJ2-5	TGCGCCAGCAGCCTACCCCTAGCGGGAGAGCAAGAGACCCAGTACTTC	CASSLPLAGEQETQYF
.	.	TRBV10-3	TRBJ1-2	TGTGCCATCAGTGAGTCTGAGGGTGGCTACACCTTC	CAISESEGGYTF
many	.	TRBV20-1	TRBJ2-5	TGCAGTGCTAAAGACGGGGTGTTAGAGACCCAGTACTTC	CSAKDGVLETQYF
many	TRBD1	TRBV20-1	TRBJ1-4	TGCAGTGCTAAGGACAGGGGAGCTGAAAAACTGTTTTTT	CSAKDRGAEKLFF
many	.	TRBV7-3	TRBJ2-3	TGTGCCAGCAGCTTTACCGGGATCGGGTGGCCAGATACGCAGTATTTT	CASSFTGIGWPDTQYF
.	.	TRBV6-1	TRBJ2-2	TGTGCCAGCAGTGAACTCTCGAGGAACACCGGGGAGCTGTTTTTT	CASSELSRNTGELFF
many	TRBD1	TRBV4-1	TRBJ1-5	TGCGCCAGCAGCCAAGAATGGACAGGCGGTCAGCCCCAGCATTTT	CASSQEWTGGQPQHF
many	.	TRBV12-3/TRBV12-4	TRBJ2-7	TGTGCCAGCAGGGGCCCCAAGGGGGGCTACGAGCAGTACTTC	CASRGPKGGYEQYF
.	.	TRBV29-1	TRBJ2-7	TGCAGCATCAGGGTATTTGGTGGGAACGAGCAGTACTTC	CSIRVFGGNEQYF
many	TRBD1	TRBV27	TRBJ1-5	TGTGCCAGCAGTTTTGTTCCAGGGGGGCAGCCCCAGCATTTT	CASSFVPGGQPQHF
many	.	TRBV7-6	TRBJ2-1	TGTGCCAGCAGCTTAGCTAGCGGAGAGTACAATGAGCAGTTCTTC	CASSLASGEYNEQFF
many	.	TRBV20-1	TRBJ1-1	TGCAGTGCTATACAATTCTGGGAAAGGACTGAAGCTTTCTTT	CSAIQFWERTEAFF
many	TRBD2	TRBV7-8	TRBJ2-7	TGTGCCAGCAGCTTAGAGCGACTAGCAAGGGAGCAGTACTTC	CASSLERLAREQYF
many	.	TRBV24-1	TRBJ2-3	TGTGCCACCAGTATCTCGGCGCCAGGCGAATATACGCAGTATTTT	CATSISAPGEYTQYF
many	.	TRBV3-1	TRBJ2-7	TGTGCCAGCAGCTATACTAGTTCCTACGAGCAGTACTTC	CASSYTSSYEQYF
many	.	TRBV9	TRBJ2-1	TGTGCCAGCAGCGCTTCTAGGTACGGTGAGCAGTTCTTC	CASSASRYGEQFF
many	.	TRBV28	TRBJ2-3	TGTGCCAGCAGTTTGTTGGGGTCTAGCACAGATACGCAGTATTTT	CASSLLGSSTDTQYF
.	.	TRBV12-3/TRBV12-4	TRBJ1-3	TGTGCCACCGCCCAGTCTGGAAACACCATATATTTT	CATAQSGNTIYF
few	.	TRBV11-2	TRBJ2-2	TGTGCCAGCAGCCGCCGCCGCGCGGATGGGGGCACCGGGGAGCTGTTTTTT	CASSRRRADGGTGELFF
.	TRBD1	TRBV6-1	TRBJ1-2	TGTGCCAGCAGAACCGGGACAGCCTATGGCTACACCTTC	CASRTGTAYGYTF